This T cell receptor (beta chain) was sequenced during a study of cytomegalovirus exposure and HLA in healthy donors. Germline loops: CDR1 GTSNPN, CDR2 SVGIG (reference sequence). The CDR3 extends over 13 amino acids. Trimming took 5 bases from V and 4 from J; bases not matched to a gene: 7. Sequenced by immunoSEQ multiplex PCR; TCRdb stores in-frame clones only, minus some. The repertoire holds hundreds of thousands of clones, with 70% to 90% as singletons. Note on this clone: What it binds is not known.

Study-wide results and limits: Reports indicated that the classifier achieved high specificity and sensitivity in diagnosing cytomegalovirus status. The finding came from a later analysis; first-cohort TCR clusters tended to co-occur in the roughly 120 validation repertoires. Specific recognition of CMV antigens was confirmed in vitro for a few chains (all CMV-associated).

This chain uses TRBV30 with TRBJ1-1, with 7 bases that match TRBD1. The receptor's source is a woman under 30 in good health and CMV-seronegative. Sequenced: PBMCs. Written as DNA, the CDR3 is TGTGCCTGGGACAGGGAAGGAGGCACTGAAGCTTTCTTT. It specifies CAWDREGGTEAFF.